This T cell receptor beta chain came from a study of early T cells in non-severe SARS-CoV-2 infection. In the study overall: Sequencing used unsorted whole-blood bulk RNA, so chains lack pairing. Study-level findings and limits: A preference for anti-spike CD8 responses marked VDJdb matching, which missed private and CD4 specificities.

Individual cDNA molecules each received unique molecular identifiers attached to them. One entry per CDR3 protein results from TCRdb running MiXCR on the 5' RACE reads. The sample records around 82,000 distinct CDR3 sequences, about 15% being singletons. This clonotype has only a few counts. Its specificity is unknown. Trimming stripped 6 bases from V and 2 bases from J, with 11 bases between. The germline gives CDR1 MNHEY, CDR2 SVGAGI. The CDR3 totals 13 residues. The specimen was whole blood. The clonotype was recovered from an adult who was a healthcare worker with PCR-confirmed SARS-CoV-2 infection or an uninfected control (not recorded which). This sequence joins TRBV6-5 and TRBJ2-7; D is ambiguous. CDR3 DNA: TGTGCCAGCAGCTCATCGAAGACCTACGAGCAGTACGTC. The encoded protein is CASSSSKTYEQYV.